This TCR beta chain comes out of a study of blood T cell repertoires in COVID-19. Germline V lookup: CDR1 LNHNV, CDR2 YYDKDF (reference sequence). The CDR3 consists of 13 residues. V lost 1 base and J 8 bases, leaving 11 bases between the germline ends. The repertoire was sequenced with immunoSEQ multiplex PCR; TCRdb's copy has only in-frame clones and lacks some. The table shows about 220,000 clones, with approximately 90% occurring only once. The TCR sequence derives from a woman in her 30s who had recovered from COVID-19. The gene calls are TRBV15 and TRBJ1-2, with a tentative D call TRBD1 (6 bases). The sample consisted of PBMCs or T cells enriched from blood (not recorded which). In DNA, the CDR3 is TGTGCCACCAGCAGAGGGACAGAGCGAGGCTACACCTTC. Translated, it gives CATSRGTERGYTF.